This T cell receptor (beta chain) appears in the sequencing data of a study of neurological immune-mediated disorders (dated by TCRdb to the late 2010s). With regard to the full study: Among the roughly 34 multiple sclerosis patients, relapsing-remitting MS was present in some 31 and secondary progressive MS was present in 3. The cohort included approximately 68 subjects: about 14 with HAM/TSP, around 34 with multiple sclerosis, and 20 healthy controls. Peripheral blood TCR-beta repertoires from patients with HTLV-I-associated myelopathy (HAM/TSP), patients with multiple sclerosis, and healthy controls were compared in the study using UMI-based sequencing. The roughly 100 TCR-beta libraries included longitudinal samples, technical triplicates and paired sorted CD4+ and CD8+ T-cell subsets alongside PBMC samples. Points the paper makes about the study in general: Phylogenetic analysis grouped repertoires from 18 of 34 MS patients into a cluster of related CDR3 sequences, suggesting a possible repertoire-level signature. No identical CDR3 amino acid sequences were found to be shared among expanded clones across subjects, suggesting that TCR-beta repertoires were private in all groups. TCR clonal expansion was highest in HAM/TSP patients and lowest in MS patients, with MS patients falling below even healthy controls. No clinical or MRI features were associated with the MS cluster, and the authors said that larger cohorts are needed.

This clonotype was counted ten times or more. What this receptor recognizes is not known. The input lacks base qualities; no much larger clone sits a single base away. To synthesize cDNA, template-switch 5'RACE was performed with a primer carrying a 10-nucleotide random unique molecular identifier so that each TCR transcript was tagged. Every sequencing run yielded over 200 million TCR-beta sequences covering 15-18 subjects. Total RNA was extracted with the RNeasy kit. The KAPA Real-time Library Amplification kit was used to amplify TCR-beta VDJ regions with primers targeting the TCR constant region and the 5'RACE anchor. A first PCR added sample indexes and Illumina adaptors, and a second PCR then raised library yield. After Ampure bead purification, the roughly 650 bp TCR product was size-selected on a 2% E-gel SizeSelection system. Library quality was checked on a Bioanalyzer, concentration was measured with Qubit, and libraries were quantified with the Kapa Library Quantification kit before pooling. Paired-end 2 x 150 bp sequencing of the libraries was performed on an Illumina HiSeq 2500. To increase sequence diversity, about 25-31% phiX was spiked into each library pool. On the study's bioinformatics: Quality-filtered reads were processed with the UMI-based MiGEC pipeline, and over 90% of raw TCR sequences were removed by the MiGEC pipeline during error correction. IMGT germline references were used for alignment of VDJ genes, and clonotypes were defined by a unique CDR3 amino acid sequence together with V-J genes. Clonal expansion, Shannon diversity, and CDR3 relatedness (CalcPairwiseDistances, ClusterSamples) were evaluated with VDJtools, and phylogenetic trees were built with CLCbio workbench. Using coefficient-of-variation modelling across technical triplicates, the study counted a clone as expanded if it had at least 8 unique UMIs. Starting from the raw public reads, TCRdb applied fastp trimming at Q25, assembled clones with MiXCR and retained in-frame beta chains. Rows with a matching CDR3 protein are joined into one entry that keeps the most common DNA and genes. TCRdb's processing, not the authors', yielded these V and J calls. In this sample the table shows tens of thousands of distinct CDR3 sequences, 4% to 6% of which occur a single time. The ten largest clones add up to about 8% of the sample.

Libraries from unsorted PBMCs were made from 2 million PBMCs kept in RNAlater at -80 degrees C until RNA extraction. Multiple sclerosis patients were enrolled in a US clinical protocol under which disease progression was evaluated by magnetic resonance imaging. Peripheral blood underwent Ficoll-Hypaque density gradient centrifugation to isolate PBMCs, which were then cryopreserved in liquid nitrogen. Material: PBMCs. The clonotype comes from a man between 18 and 35 years old with multiple sclerosis.

The CDR3: CASSSYQGGAQHF. In nucleotide form, the sequence is TGTGCCAGCAGCTCCTACCAGGGTGGAGCCCAGCATTTT. The V gene is TRBV11-2 and the J gene is TRBJ1-5; a weak D assignment points to TRBD1 (5 bases agree). There are 13 amino acids in the CDR3, from cysteine to phenylalanine inclusive. Only CDR3 DNA remains: 39 bases, in frame from the first base. Between the V and J ends, shortened by 4 bases and 11 bases respectively, the junction contains 15 bases. CDR1 and CDR2 (SGHAT, FQNNGV) derive from the germline V gene.